This section outlines one T cell receptor beta chain sequence together with its context. What it binds is not known. This entry belongs to a study of identical twins. TCRdb re-called the 5' RACE reads through MiXCR, storing one row per CDR3 protein. The sample carries about 430,000 distinct CDR3 sequences, less than 20% recorded once. The length of the CDR3 is 14 residues. Trimming cost V 6 bases and J 7 bases; bases outside gene matches: 6. Germline CDR1 and CDR2: LGHNA and YSLEER. The study, taken as a whole, reports: Potential partial confounding of zero-insertion analyses by invariant MAIT and iNKT cells was noted.

This TCR came from a man over 45 in good health. The rearrangement joins TRBV4-3 to TRBJ2-1; 10 nucleotides agree with TRBD2. Sequencing was carried out using naive T cells sorted from blood. The CDR3 DNA follows: TGCGCCAGCAGGCCTAGCGGGAGTAAAAATGAGCAGTTCTTC. This sequence encodes CASRPSGSKNEQFF.